Below are 16 T cell receptor beta chains sequenced from a single sample in a study of blood T cell repertoires in COVID-19. Produced via immunoSEQ multiplex PCR; TCRdb's table is partial and in-frame only. Here the sample spans about 200,000 clones, 75% to 85% being singletons. Sequencing input: peripheral blood. These receptors all come from a woman in her seventies with COVID-19, enrolled during active disease.

The genes are TRBV19 and TRBJ1-1, with TRBD1 identical over 8 bases. V shed 6 bases and J 4 bases; nucleotides not matched to a gene: 13. From germline, CDR1 is LNHDA and CDR2 SQIVND (reference sequence). The CDR3 loop spans 16 amino acids. The CDR3 spells CASRRVDRGWGTEAFF. The DNA of the CDR3 is TGTGCCAGTAGGCGGGTCGACAGGGGATGGGGCACTGAAGCTTTCTTT.

This clone occurred once. DNA of the CDR3: TGTGCCAGCAGCTTCGCCCCGCCGGGGGAACCTAATGAAAAACTGTTTTTT. As protein: CASSFAPPGEPNEKLFF. This chain links TRBV7-6 with TRBJ1-4, with D perhaps matching TRBD1 (5 bases). This CDR3 contains 17 residues. Germline CDR1 is SGHVS and CDR2 is FNYEAQ. The ends were cut back, 3 bases at V and 3 bases at J, with 17 bases in the middle. The entire variable domain, with the rest obtained from reference TRBV7-6 and TRBJ1-4, is as follows: GAGVSQSPRYKVTKRGQDVALRCDPISGHVSLYWYRQALGQGPEFLTYFNYEAQQDKSGLPNDRFSAERPEGSISTLTIQRTEQRDSAMYRCASSFAPPGEPNEKLFFGSGTQLSVL.

V is TRBV5-6 and J is TRBJ2-1; 10 bases are shared with TRBD2. Per germline, CDR1 SGHDT and CDR2 YYEEEE. Trimming removed 1 base from V and 8 bases from J; junction bases left unmatched: 9. The CDR3 has 16 amino acids. The CDR3 nucleotides read TGTGCCAGCAGCTTGCGCACTAGCGGGATTTACGATGAGCAGTTCTTC. Its translation: CASSLRTSGIYDEQFF.

The chain couples TRBV27 to TRBJ1-6, with D perhaps TRBD1 (5 bases). This CDR3 region has 13 residues. Trimming took 4 bases from V and 15 from J, leaving 16 bases between them. Germline CDR1 MNHEY, CDR2 SMNVEV (reference sequence). CDR3 coding DNA: TGTGCCAGCAGTTCAACCGGGACTCCCGTCCTCCACTTT. Amino acid sequence: CASSSTGTPVLHF.

The chain combines TRBV6-1 with TRBJ1-5; 7 nucleotides line up with TRBD1. V was pared by 0 bases and J by 0 bases, with 5 bases of the junction left unmatched. The CDR3 has 17 amino acids. Germline assignment: CDR1 MNHNS and CDR2 SASEGT. CDR3 protein: CASSEAWTGYSNQPQHF. The DNA of the CDR3 is TGTGCCAGCAGTGAAGCCTGGACAGGTTATAGCAATCAGCCCCAGCATTTT.

The CDR3 sequence is CASRETGVNGYTF. The CDR3, as DNA: TGTGCCAGCAGAGAAACAGGGGTGAATGGCTACACCTTC. The chain links TRBV7-9 to TRBJ1-2, with 7 nucleotides matching TRBD1. The germline gives CDR1 SEHNR, CDR2 FQNEAQ (reference sequence). V was clipped by 6 bases and J by 6 bases; unmatched bases: 7. This CDR3 is 13 amino acids long.

This clone showed up just a few times. This chain links TRBV5-1 with TRBJ2-7; TRBD1 aligns across 7 bases. Germline lookup yields CDR1 SGHRS and CDR2 YFSETQ. The CDR3 has 15 amino acids. The junction had 6 bases not matched to a gene; V was cut back by 3 bases and J by 0 bases. CDR3 residues: CASSYQTGISYEQYF. CDR3 DNA: TGCGCCAGCAGCTACCAGACAGGGATCTCCTACGAGCAGTACTTC.

This clone was counted between two and nine times. This same CDR3 is encoded by further DNA sequences in the sample. The rearrangement links TRBV7-2 to TRBJ2-5, with 7 bases aligning to TRBD2. This CDR3 region has 14 residues. Germline CDR1 reads SGHTA; CDR2 reads FQGNSA. Trimming at V came to 1 base and at J to 5 bases, leaving 4 bases not matched to a gene. The CDR3 reads CASSLGGGRETQYF. The CDR3 DNA is TGTGCCAGCAGCTTAGGCGGGGGAAGGGAGACCCAGTACTTC.

The chain has TRBV6-2 or TRBV6-3 and TRBJ2-1; D remains ambiguous. Germline CDR1 reads MNHEY; CDR2 reads SVGEGT. This CDR3 comprises 12 residues. V dropped 6 bases and J dropped 7 bases, with 10 bases sitting between them. In DNA form, the CDR3 reads TGTGCCAGCAGCATCCTGAGGAATGAGCAGTTCTTC. Protein: CASSILRNEQFF.

J is TRBJ2-1 and V is TRBV19, with TRBD2 matching 15 bases. This CDR3 spans 20 amino acids. Germline V CDR1 and CDR2: LNHDA, SQIVND (reference sequence). V lost 3 bases and J lost 12; bases outside the gene matches: 21. CDR3 DNA: TGTGCCAGTAGTATTTTCACAGGGGGCGCATGGACTAGCGGGAGGGTAGGGCAGTTCTTC. It codes for CASSIFTGGAWTSGRVGQFF.

Only one count was recorded for this clone. This chain joins TRBV10-3 and TRBJ2-7, with 12 bases aligning to TRBD2. Per the germline V gene, CDR1 is ENHRY and CDR2 is SYGVKD. The ends lost 4 bases at V and 3 bases at J; junction bases unmatched: 4. CDR3 size: 15 residues. CDR3 loop: CAISGLAGVNYEQYF. The CDR3 DNA follows: TGTGCCATCAGTGGACTAGCGGGAGTCAACTACGAGCAGTACTTC.

This clone turned up a few times. This sequence joins TRBV5-4 and TRBJ2-2, with D possibly TRBD2 on 6 matching bases. Germline lookup yields CDR1 SGHNT and CDR2 YYREEE (reference sequence). The ends were cut back, 4 bases at V and 2 bases at J, with 15 bases in the middle. This CDR3 contains 16 residues. The CDR3 DNA follows: TGTGCCAGCAGCCCCGGAGGGGTACCAAACACCGGGGAGCTGTTTTTT. The encoded protein is CASSPGGVPNTGELFF.

The gene calls are TRBV4-1 and TRBJ2-3, with 10 nucleotides matching TRBD2. The CDR3 has 16 amino acids. CDR1 MGHRA and CDR2 YSYEKL come from the germline V gene. The ends lost 3 bases at V and 4 bases at J; junction bases unmatched: 7. The CDR3 region has the DNA TGCGCCAGCAGCCAGGGGCTAGCGGGGGTCCCAGATACGCAGTATTTT. It encodes CASSQGLAGVPDTQYF.

The V call is TRBV6-5, the J call TRBJ1-4, with D possibly being TRBD1 (6 bases). V lost 6 bases and J 8 bases, leaving 19 bases between the germline ends. The CDR3 runs 15 residues. CDR1 is MNHEY, CDR2 SVGAGI, per germline. CDR3 protein: CASRRRGGAGEKLFF. Here the CDR3 DNA reads TGTGCCAGCAGGCGACGAGGGGGGGCAGGGGAAAAACTGTTTTTT.

The J gene is TRBJ1-1, the V gene TRBV27, with no clear D. Germline V gene data show CDR1 as MNHEY and CDR2 as SMNVEV (reference sequence). The CDR3 is 13 amino acids. With 0 bases removed from V and 7 bases from J, the gap between germline ends came to 9 bases. DNA of the CDR3: TGTGCCAGCAGTTTATCGGTTCGGGGTGAAGCTTTCTTT. Protein product: CASSLSVRGEAFF.

The chain combines TRBV7-2 with TRBJ1-3; D is perhaps TRBD1 (5 bases). Looked up from germline, CDR1 is SGHTA and CDR2 is FQGNSA. Trimming left V 1 base short and J 0 bases short, with 7 bases between. This CDR3 contains 15 residues. The CDR3 nucleotides read TGTGCCAGCAGCTTAGGACAGTCCTCTGGAAACACCATATATTTT. Translated: CASSLGQSSGNTIYF.